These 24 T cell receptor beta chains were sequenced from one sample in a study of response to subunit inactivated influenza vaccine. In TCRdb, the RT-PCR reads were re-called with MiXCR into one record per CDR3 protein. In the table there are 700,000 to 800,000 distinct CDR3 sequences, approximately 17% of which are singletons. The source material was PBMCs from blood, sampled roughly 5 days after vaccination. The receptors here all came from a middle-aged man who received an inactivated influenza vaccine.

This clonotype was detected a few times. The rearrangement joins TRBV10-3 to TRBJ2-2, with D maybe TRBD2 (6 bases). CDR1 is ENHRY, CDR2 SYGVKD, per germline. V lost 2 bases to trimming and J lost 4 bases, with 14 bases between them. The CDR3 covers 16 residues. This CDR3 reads CAISEDVGLPTGELFF. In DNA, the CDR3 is TGTGCCATCAGTGAGGACGTGGGACTTCCCACCGGGGAGCTGTTTTTT.

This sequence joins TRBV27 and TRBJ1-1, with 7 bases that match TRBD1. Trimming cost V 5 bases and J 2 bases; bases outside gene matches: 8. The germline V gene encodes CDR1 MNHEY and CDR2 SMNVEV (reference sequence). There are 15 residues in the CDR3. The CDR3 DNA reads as TGTGCCAGCAGTCCCTCGAAGGGGGCTAACACTGAAGCTTTCTTT. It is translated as CASSPSKGANTEAFF.

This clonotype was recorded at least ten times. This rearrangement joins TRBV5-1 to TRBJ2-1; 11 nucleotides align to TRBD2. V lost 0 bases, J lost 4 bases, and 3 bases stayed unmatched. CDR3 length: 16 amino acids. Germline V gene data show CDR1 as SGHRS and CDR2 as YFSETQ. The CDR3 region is CASSLGGTSGYNEQFF. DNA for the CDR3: TGCGCCAGCAGCTTGGGGGGGACTAGCGGTTACAATGAGCAGTTCTTC.

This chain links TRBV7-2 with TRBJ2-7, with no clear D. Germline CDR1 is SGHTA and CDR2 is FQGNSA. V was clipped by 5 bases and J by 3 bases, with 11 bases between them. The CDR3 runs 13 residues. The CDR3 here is CASSATWGYEQYF. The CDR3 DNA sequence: TGTGCCAGCAGCGCAACCTGGGGCTACGAGCAGTACTTC. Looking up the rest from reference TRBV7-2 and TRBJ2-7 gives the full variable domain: GAGVSQSPSNKVTEKGKDVELRCDPISGHTALYWYRQSLGQGLEFLIYFQGNSAPDKSGLPSDRFSAERTGGSVSTLTIQRTQQEDSAVYLCASSATWGYEQYFGPGTRLTVT.

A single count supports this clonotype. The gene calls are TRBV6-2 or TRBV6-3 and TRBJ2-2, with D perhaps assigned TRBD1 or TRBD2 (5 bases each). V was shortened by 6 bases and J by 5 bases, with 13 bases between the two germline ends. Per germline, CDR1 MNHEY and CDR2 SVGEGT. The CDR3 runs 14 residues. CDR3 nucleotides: TGTGCCAGCAGGCAGGGTGCGGGTACCGGGGAGCTGTTTTTT. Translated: CASRQGAGTGELFF.

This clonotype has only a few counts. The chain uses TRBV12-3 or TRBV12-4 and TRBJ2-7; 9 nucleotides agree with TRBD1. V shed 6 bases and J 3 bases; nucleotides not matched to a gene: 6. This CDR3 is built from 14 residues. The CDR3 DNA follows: TGTGCCAGCAGAACTACAGGGGGCGGCTACGAGCAGTACTTC. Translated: CASRTTGGGYEQYF.

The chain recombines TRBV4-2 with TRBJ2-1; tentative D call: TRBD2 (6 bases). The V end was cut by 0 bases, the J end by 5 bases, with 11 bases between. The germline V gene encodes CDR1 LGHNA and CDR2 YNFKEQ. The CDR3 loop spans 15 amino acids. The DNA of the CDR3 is TGTGCCAGCAGCCAAGATCCTGGCGGGAACAATGAGCAGTTCTTC. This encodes CASSQDPGGNNEQFF.

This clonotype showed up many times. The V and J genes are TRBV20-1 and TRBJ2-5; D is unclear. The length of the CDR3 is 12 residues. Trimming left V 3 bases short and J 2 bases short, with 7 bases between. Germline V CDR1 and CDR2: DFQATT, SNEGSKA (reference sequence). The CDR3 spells CSASGRQETQYF. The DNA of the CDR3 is TGCAGTGCTAGCGGCAGACAAGAGACCCAGTACTTC.

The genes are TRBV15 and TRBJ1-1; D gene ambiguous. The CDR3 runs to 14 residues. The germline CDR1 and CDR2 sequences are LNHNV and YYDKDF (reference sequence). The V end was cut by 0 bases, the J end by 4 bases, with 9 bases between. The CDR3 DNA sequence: TGTGCCACCAGCAGAGATCAGTCTAGCACTGAAGCTTTCTTT. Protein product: CATSRDQSSTEAFF.

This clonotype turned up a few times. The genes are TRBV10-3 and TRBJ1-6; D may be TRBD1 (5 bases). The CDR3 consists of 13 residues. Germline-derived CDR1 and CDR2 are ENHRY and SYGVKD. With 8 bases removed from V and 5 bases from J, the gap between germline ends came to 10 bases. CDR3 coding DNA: TGTGCCATCGCACAGGCTAATAATTCACCCCTCCACTTT. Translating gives CAIAQANNSPLHF.

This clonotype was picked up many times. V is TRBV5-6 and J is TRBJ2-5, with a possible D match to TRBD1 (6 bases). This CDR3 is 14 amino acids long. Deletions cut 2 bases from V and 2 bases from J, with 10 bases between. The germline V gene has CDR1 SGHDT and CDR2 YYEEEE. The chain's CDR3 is CASSLQGIQETQYF. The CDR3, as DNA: TGTGCCAGCAGCTTACAGGGCATACAAGAGACCCAGTACTTC.

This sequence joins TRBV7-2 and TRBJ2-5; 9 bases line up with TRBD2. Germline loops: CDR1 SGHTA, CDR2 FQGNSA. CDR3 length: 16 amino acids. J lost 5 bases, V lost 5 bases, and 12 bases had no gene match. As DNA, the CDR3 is TGTGCCAGCAGCCCAAGCGGGAGGTTAGGGGGGGAGACCCAGTACTTC. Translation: CASSPSGRLGGETQYF.

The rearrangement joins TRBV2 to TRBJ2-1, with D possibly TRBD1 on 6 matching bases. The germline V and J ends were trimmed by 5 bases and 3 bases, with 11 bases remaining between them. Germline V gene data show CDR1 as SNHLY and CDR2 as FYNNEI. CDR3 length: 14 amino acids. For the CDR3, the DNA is TGTGCCAGCAGTAGGACAGAATACTACAATGAGCAGTTCTTC. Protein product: CASSRTEYYNEQFF. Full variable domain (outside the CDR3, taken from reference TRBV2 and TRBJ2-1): EPEVTQTPSHQVTQMGQEVILRCVPISNHLYFYWYRQILGQKVEFLVSFYNNEISEKSEIFDDQFSVERPDGSNFTLKIRSTKLEDSAMYFCASSRTEYYNEQFFGPGTRLTVL.

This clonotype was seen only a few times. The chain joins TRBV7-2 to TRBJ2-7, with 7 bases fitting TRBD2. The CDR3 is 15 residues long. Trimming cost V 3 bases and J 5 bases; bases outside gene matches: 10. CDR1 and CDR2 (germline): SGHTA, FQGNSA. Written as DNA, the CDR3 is TGTGCCAGCAGCTTCACCTCGGGGGGATCACACGAGCAGTACTTC. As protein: CASSFTSGGSHEQYF.

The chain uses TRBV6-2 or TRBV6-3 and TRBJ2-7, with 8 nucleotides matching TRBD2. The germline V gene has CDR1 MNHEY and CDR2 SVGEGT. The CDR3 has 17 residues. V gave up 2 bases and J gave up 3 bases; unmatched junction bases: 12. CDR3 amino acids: CASSYPLGEREYYEQYF. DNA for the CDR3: TGTGCCAGCAGTTACCCCCTTGGGGAGCGGGAGTACTACGAGCAGTACTTC.

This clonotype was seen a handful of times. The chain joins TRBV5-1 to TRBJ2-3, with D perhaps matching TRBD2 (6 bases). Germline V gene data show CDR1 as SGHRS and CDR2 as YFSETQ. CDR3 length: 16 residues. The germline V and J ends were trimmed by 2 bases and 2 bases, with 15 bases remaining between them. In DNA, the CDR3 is TGCGCCAGCAGCTTTGGTGGGAGGTTTTCCACAGATACGCAGTATTTT. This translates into CASSFGGRFSTDTQYF.

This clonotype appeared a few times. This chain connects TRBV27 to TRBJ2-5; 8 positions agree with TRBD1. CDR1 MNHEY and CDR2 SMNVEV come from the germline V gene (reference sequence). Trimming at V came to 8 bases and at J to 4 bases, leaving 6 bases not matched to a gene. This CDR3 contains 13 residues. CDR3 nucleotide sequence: TGTGCCAGCGGTACAGGGGGTCGAGAGACCCAGTACTTC. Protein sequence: CASGTGGRETQYF.

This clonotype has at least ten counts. The CDR3 nucleotides read TGTGCCAGCAGTTTAAAACAGACTGGAAACACCATATATTTT. Amino acids: CASSLKQTGNTIYF. The chain joins TRBV12-3 or TRBV12-4 to TRBJ1-3; D ambiguous. V dropped 2 bases and J dropped 2 bases, with 7 bases sitting between them. The CDR3 spans 14 residues.

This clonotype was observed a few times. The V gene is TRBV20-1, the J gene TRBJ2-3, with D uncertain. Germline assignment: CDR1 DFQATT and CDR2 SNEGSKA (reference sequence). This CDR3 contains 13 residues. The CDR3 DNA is TGCAGCGGACCAGGCGAAGGCACAGATACGCAGTATTTT. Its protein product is CSGPGEGTDTQYF.

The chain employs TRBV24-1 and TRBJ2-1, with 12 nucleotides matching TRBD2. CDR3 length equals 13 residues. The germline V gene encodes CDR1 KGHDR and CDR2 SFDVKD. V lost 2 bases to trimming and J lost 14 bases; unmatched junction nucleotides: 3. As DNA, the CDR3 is TGTGCCACCAGTGATTCTAGCGGGGGGGCAAAGTTCTTC. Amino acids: CATSDSSGGAKFF.

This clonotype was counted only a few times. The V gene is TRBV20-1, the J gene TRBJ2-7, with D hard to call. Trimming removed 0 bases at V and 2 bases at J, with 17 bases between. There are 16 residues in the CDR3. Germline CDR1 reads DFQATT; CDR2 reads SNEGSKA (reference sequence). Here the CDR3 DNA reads TGCAGTGCTAGAGATCGTGCTGAAGAACATACCTACGAGCAGTACTTC. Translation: CSARDRAEEHTYEQYF.

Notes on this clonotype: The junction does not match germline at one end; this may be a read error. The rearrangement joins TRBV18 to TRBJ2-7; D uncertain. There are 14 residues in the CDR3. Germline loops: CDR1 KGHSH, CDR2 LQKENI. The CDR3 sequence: CTSSPQMGREEQYF. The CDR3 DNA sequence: TGTACCAGCTCACCCCAAATGGGCCGCGAGGAGCAGTACTTC.

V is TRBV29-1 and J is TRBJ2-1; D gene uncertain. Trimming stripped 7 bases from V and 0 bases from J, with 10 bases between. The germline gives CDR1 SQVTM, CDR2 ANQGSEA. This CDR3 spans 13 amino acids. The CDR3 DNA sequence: TGCAGCGCGAAAACCCGCTCCTACAATGAGCAGTTCTTC. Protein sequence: CSAKTRSYNEQFF.

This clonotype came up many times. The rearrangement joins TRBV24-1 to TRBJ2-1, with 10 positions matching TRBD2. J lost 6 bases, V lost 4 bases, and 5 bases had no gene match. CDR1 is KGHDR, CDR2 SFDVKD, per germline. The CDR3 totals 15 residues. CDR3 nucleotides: TGTGCCACCAGTGACTCGGGACTAGCGTTCAATGAGCAGTTCTTC. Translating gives CATSDSGLAFNEQFF.